This entry lists 25 T cell receptor beta chains sequenced from one sample in a study of cytomegalovirus exposure and HLA in healthy donors. PCR was performed using 60 Vbeta and 13 Jbeta primers. Assay used: immunoSEQ multiplex PCR; TCRdb lists only in-frame clones, some missing. The profile covers roughly 71,000 clones, with 60% to 75% appearing a single time and approximately 21% taken by the ten largest. Sequencing input: PBMCs. Every receptor here comes from a man aged 35-49 years in good health and CMV-seropositive.

This clone turned up a few times. The chain links TRBV19 to TRBJ2-3; D is unclear. CDR3 size: 15 residues. Germline V gene lookup returns CDR1 LNHDA and CDR2 SQIVND (reference sequence). V lost 1 base, J lost 0 bases, and 8 bases lay in between. CDR3 residues: CASSIGQASTDTQYF. The DNA for the CDR3 is TGTGCCAGTAGTATAGGGCAGGCCAGCACAGATACGCAGTATTTT. Combining the CDR3 with reference TRBV19 and TRBJ2-3 gives the whole variable domain DGGITQSPKYLFRKEGQNVTLSCEQNLNHDAMYWYRQDPGQGLRLIYYSQIVNDFQKGDIAEGYSVSREKKESFPLTVTSAQKNPTAFYLCASSIGQASTDTQYFGPGTRLTVL.

This clone was counted between two and nine times. The chain couples TRBV2 to TRBJ1-1; D unclear. The CDR3 is 14 amino acids. Germline V gives CDR1 SNHLY, CDR2 FYNNEI. Trimming removed 3 bases at V and 8 bases at J, with 16 bases between. DNA for the CDR3: TGTGCCAGCAGTGAGCAGACATGGAATTCAGAAGCTTTCTTT. Amino acid sequence: CASSEQTWNSEAFF.

CDR3 in DNA: TGTGCCAGCAGTTACTCGGGACAGAAAAATTCACCCCTCCACTTT. It is translated as CASSYSGQKNSPLHF. The V call is TRBV6-5, the J call TRBJ1-6; 7 positions agree with TRBD1. The CDR3 is made up of 15 amino acids. V shed 0 bases, J shed 7 bases, and the junction held 3 bases outside the gene matches. The germline V gene encodes CDR1 MNHEY and CDR2 SVGAGI.

In this sample, this clone turned up a few times. This chain links TRBV6-4 with TRBJ1-4, with 9 positions matching TRBD1. After removal of 3 bases from V and 1 base from J, the junction contained 9 bases not matched to a gene. The CDR3 covers 18 residues. CDR1 and CDR2 from the germline V gene are MRHNA and SNTAGT. The CDR3 DNA is TGTGCCAGCAGTGAGGGGACAGGGCTGGAGTTAACTAATGAAAAACTGTTTTTT. Translated, it gives CASSEGTGLELTNEKLFF.

The chain recombines TRBV9 with TRBJ2-7; no clear D gene. Between the trimmed V and J ends, which lost 2 bases and 7 bases, there was a span of 16 bases. Germline CDR1 and CDR2: SGDLS and YYNGEE. The CDR3 is made up of 14 amino acids. CDR3: CASSVSLLSKEQYF. CDR3 nucleotides: TGTGCCAGCAGCGTTTCATTACTTAGTAAGGAGCAGTACTTC.

V usage is TRBV5-4 and J usage is TRBJ2-1; 10 bases are shared with TRBD2. V lost 0 bases, J lost 8 bases, and 11 bases stayed unmatched. The CDR3 has 17 amino acids. Germline V gene sequence: CDR1 SGHNT, CDR2 YYREEE (reference sequence). Here the CDR3 DNA reads TGTGCCAGCAGCTTGGCCAGAGCGGGGGGGCTTCTCGATGAGCAGTTCTTC. It translates to CASSLARAGGLLDEQFF.

The J gene is TRBJ2-7, the V gene TRBV2; possible D gene TRBD1, 5 bases. With 6 bases removed from V and 5 bases from J, the gap between germline ends came to 11 bases. The CDR3 has 12 residues. CDR1 and CDR2 (germline): SNHLY, FYNNEI. The CDR3 region has the DNA TGTGCCAGCAGGTGGGGCTTGCACGAGCAGTACTTC. It is translated as CASRWGLHEQYF.

The chain employs TRBV6-5 and TRBJ1-5; unclear D gene. Germline loops: CDR1 MNHEY, CDR2 SVGAGI. The CDR3 covers 14 residues. The germline V and J ends were trimmed by 6 bases and 3 bases, with 12 bases remaining between them. The CDR3 DNA reads as TGTGCCAGCAGGTCTGACGGAGCCAATCAGCCCCAGCATTTT. This encodes CASRSDGANQPQHF.

The CDR3 sequence: CASSWGLGTDTQYF. CDR3 bases: TGCGCCAGCAGCTGGGGACTTGGTACAGATACGCAGTATTTT. The gene calls are TRBV5-1 and TRBJ2-3; D is possibly TRBD2 (6 bases). The CDR3 is made up of 14 amino acids. Trimming cost V 3 bases and J 3 bases, with 11 bases left between them. From germline, CDR1 is SGHRS and CDR2 YFSETQ.

The V call is TRBV15, the J call TRBJ1-3; D remains ambiguous. The germline CDR1 and CDR2 sequences are LNHNV and YYDKDF (reference sequence). The CDR3 extends over 11 amino acids. Trimming left V 6 bases short and J 3 bases short, with 3 bases between. The CDR3 sequence is CATSIGNTIYF. CDR3 sequence (DNA): TGTGCCACCAGTATTGGAAACACCATATATTTT.

There are a few counts of this clone. The chain employs TRBV6-5 and TRBJ2-7; D may be TRBD2 (5 bases). Germline assignment: CDR1 MNHEY and CDR2 SVGAGI. Trimming removed 5 bases from V and 3 bases from J, with 11 bases in between. The CDR3 runs 13 residues. CDR3 coding DNA: TGTGCCAGCAGTGAGGGCAGCTACTACGAGCAGTACTTC. Its translation is CASSEGSYYEQYF.

This rearrangement joins TRBV4-2 to TRBJ2-7; the match to TRBD2 covers 7 bases. Trimming at V came to 0 bases and at J to 3 bases, leaving 14 bases not matched to a gene. The V gene's germline CDR1 is LGHNA and CDR2 YNFKEQ. The CDR3 covers 18 residues. CDR3 sequence: CASSQDLLTGGLSYEQYF. CDR3 in DNA: TGTGCCAGCAGCCAAGACCTACTCACGGGGGGTCTCAGCTACGAGCAGTACTTC.

The chain combines TRBV28 with TRBJ1-1; D possibly corresponds to TRBD1 (6 bases). There are 14 residues in the CDR3. With 6 bases removed from V and 1 base from J, the gap between germline ends came to 12 bases. The germline gives CDR1 MDHEN, CDR2 SYDVKM. CDR3 residues: CASSRPTGNTEAFF. The CDR3 DNA follows: TGTGCCAGCAGCCGCCCGACAGGGAACACTGAAGCTTTCTTT. Filled out from reference TRBV28 and TRBJ1-1, the complete variable domain reads DVKVTQSSRYLVKRTGEKVFLECVQDMDHENMFWYRQDPGLGLRLIYFSYDVKMKEKGDIPEGYSVSREKKERFSLILESASTNQTSMYLCASSRPTGNTEAFFGQGTRLTVV.

The chain is built from TRBV7-2 and TRBJ2-7; D remains unclear. This CDR3 is 13 amino acids long. The V gene's germline CDR1 is SGHTA and CDR2 FQGNSA. Trimming removed 6 bases from V and 6 bases from J, with 15 bases in between. As DNA, the CDR3 is TGTGCCAGCAGGTTTGGAGCCGTGGGCGAGCAGTACTTC. Its translation is CASRFGAVGEQYF.

The chain joins TRBV7-9 to TRBJ2-5; perhaps TRBD2 as D (7 bases). TRBJ2-7 matches the DNA end more closely, so the J call is doubtful. This CDR3 contains 14 residues. In germline, CDR1 is SEHNR, CDR2 FQNEAQ (reference sequence). CDR3 sequence reads: CASSLEGGTDEQYF. The CDR3 DNA reads as TGTGCCAGCAGCTTAGAGGGGGGGACCGACGAGCAGTACTTC.

The J gene is TRBJ1-1, the V gene TRBV5-4, with D perhaps TRBD1 (5 bases). Germline V CDR1 and CDR2: SGHNT, YYREEE (reference sequence). The CDR3 totals 13 residues. V was clipped by 4 bases and J by 9 bases, with 16 bases between them. CDR3 sequence reads: CASSAWGRGKAFF. CDR3 DNA: TGTGCCAGCAGCGCGTGGGGGAGGGGAAAAGCTTTCTTT.

This clone was seen a few times. CDR3 DNA: TGTGCCAGCTCACCGACAGGGGGCGAATTCTATGGCTACACCTTC. Protein product: CASSPTGGEFYGYTF. The chain links TRBV18 to TRBJ1-2, with 10 bases that match TRBD1. This CDR3 spans 15 amino acids. Germline V lookup: CDR1 KGHSH, CDR2 LQKENI. The ends lost 3 bases at V and 4 bases at J; junction bases unmatched: 5.

In regard to this clone: The same CDR3 also results from other DNA sequences found in this sample. This CDR3 reads CASGTGKGYTF. Here the CDR3 DNA reads TGTGCCAGCGGGACAGGGAAGGGCTACACCTTC. The V and J genes are TRBV2 and TRBJ1-2; 9 nucleotides line up with TRBD1. CDR1 is SNHLY and CDR2 is FYNNEI in the germline V gene. V lost 8 bases, J lost 8 bases, and 3 bases stayed unmatched. The CDR3 is 11 residues long. The full variable domain, rest sourced from reference TRBV2 and TRBJ1-2, is EPEVTQTPSHQVTQMGQEVILRCVPISNHLYFYWYRQILGQKVEFLVSFYNNEISEKSEIFDDQFSVERPDGSNFTLKIRSTKLEDSAMYFCASGTGKGYTFGSGTRLTVV.

V gene TRBV30 combines with J gene TRBJ1-1; D is unclear. The V gene's germline CDR1 is GTSNPN and CDR2 SVGIG (reference sequence). Trimming removed 2 bases from V and 7 bases from J, with 11 bases in between. CDR3 length: 12 amino acids. The CDR3 here is CAWSRGLSEAFF. For the CDR3, the DNA is TGTGCCTGGAGTAGAGGGCTCAGTGAAGCTTTCTTT.

This clone was seen a handful of times. The chain joins TRBV4-1 to TRBJ2-5, with 8 nucleotides matching TRBD2. Judging by the DNA end, TRBJ2-7 fits better; the J call may be wrong. The CDR3 extends over 16 amino acids. Germline CDR1 reads MGHRA; CDR2 reads YSYEKL. The CDR3 DNA follows: TGCGCCAGCAGCCAAGGGCCGGGCGGGGGGACCTACGAGCAGTACTTC. Translating gives CASSQGPGGGTYEQYF.

V and J are TRBV7-9 and TRBJ2-5; D possibly corresponds to TRBD2 (6 bases). The CDR3 covers 15 residues. The V gene lost 4 bases and the J gene lost 3 bases, with 15 bases spanning the gap. Per germline, CDR1 SEHNR and CDR2 FQNEAQ (reference sequence). This chain's CDR3 is CASSSKSGQKETQYF. The CDR3 coding sequence is TGTGCCAGCAGCTCTAAGAGCGGGCAAAAAGAGACCCAGTACTTC.

The chain carries TRBV9 and TRBJ2-2, with a possible D match to TRBD2 (6 bases). The length of the CDR3 is 15 residues. CDR1 and CDR2 (germline): SGDLS, YYNGEE. Trimming shortened V by 0 bases and J by 2 bases, and 8 bases separated the two germline ends. CDR3 in DNA: TGTGCCAGCAGCGTAGTGCGGGGAAACACCGGGGAGCTGTTTTTT. It is translated as CASSVVRGNTGELFF. Variable domain in full (rest from reference TRBV9 and TRBJ2-2): DSGVTQTPKHLITATGQRVTLRCSPRSGDLSVYWYQQSLDQGLQFLIQYYNGEERAKGNILERFSAQQFPDLHSELNLSSLELGDSALYFCASSVVRGNTGELFFGEGSRLTVL.

The chain carries TRBV7-9 and TRBJ2-6, with 8 bases that match TRBD1. J was trimmed by 4 bases and V by 5 bases; bases with no gene match: 10. This CDR3 has 17 residues. Germline loops: CDR1 SEHNR, CDR2 FQNEAQ (reference sequence). Written as DNA, the CDR3 is TGTGCCAGCAGCCCCGGGACAGGAGGTGCCGGGGCCAACGTCCTGACTTTC. Translating it yields CASSPGTGGAGANVLTF.

This clone has just one count. The chain recombines TRBV4-3 with TRBJ2-7, with 8 bases identical to TRBD1. J lost 3 bases, V lost 4 bases, and 5 bases had no gene match. CDR3 length equals 14 residues. Per germline, CDR1 LGHNA and CDR2 YSLEER. The chain's CDR3 is CASSPGTGLYEQYF. Here the CDR3 DNA reads TGCGCCAGCAGCCCGGGGACAGGACTCTACGAGCAGTACTTC.

The chain combines TRBV27 with TRBJ2-5, with 7 positions matching TRBD2. With V trimmed by 1 base and J by 2 bases, 7 bases remained unmatched. This CDR3 is built from 16 residues. Germline loops: CDR1 MNHEY, CDR2 SMNVEV (reference sequence). The CDR3 is CASSLYPSGPQETQYF. CDR3 nucleotide sequence: TGTGCCAGCAGTTTATACCCTAGCGGTCCTCAAGAGACCCAGTACTTC.